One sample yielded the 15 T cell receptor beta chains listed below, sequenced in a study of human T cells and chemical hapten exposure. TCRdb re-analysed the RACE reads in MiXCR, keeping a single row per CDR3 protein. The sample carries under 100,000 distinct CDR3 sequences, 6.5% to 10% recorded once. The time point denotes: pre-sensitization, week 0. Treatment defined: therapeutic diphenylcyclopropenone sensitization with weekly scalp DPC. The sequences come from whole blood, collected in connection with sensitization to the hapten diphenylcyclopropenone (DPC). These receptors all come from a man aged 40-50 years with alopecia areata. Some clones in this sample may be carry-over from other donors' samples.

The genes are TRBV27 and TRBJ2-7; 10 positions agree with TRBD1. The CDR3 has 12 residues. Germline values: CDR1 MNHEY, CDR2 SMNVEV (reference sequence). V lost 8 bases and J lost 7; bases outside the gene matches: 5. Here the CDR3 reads CASGTGAGEQYF. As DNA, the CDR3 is TGTGCCAGCGGGACAGGGGCGGGAGAGCAGTACTTC.

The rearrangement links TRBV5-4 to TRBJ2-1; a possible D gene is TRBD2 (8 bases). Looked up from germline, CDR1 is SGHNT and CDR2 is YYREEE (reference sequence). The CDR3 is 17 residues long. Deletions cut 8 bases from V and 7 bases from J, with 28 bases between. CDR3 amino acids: CARGRAGVSGGWNEQFF. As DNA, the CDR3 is TGTGCCAGAGGGCGAGCGGGAGTCTCAGGGGGATGGAATGAGCAGTTCTTC.

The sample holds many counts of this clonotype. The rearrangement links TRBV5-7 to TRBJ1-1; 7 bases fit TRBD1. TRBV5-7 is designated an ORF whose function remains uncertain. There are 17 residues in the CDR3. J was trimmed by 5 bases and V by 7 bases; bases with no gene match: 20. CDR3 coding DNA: TGTGCCAGCGTTTGTCCCCAGGACAGGAGCCCGGGGACTGAAGCTTTCTTT. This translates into CASVCPQDRSPGTEAFF.

The CDR3 region is CASSPSSSYNEQFF. In nucleotides, the CDR3 is TGTGCCAGCAGCCCCTCAAGCTCCTACAATGAGCAGTTCTTC. This rearrangement joins TRBV6-2 or TRBV6-3 to TRBJ2-1, with D hard to call. The CDR3 is 14 residues long. Germline V CDR1 and CDR2: MNHEY, SVGEGT. V was trimmed by 6 bases and J by 0 bases, leaving 9 bases between them.

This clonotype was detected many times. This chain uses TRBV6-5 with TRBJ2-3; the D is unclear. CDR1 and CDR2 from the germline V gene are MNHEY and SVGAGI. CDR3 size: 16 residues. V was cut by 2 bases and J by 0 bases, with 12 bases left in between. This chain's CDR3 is CASSYGDSASTDTQYF. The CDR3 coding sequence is TGTGCCAGCAGTTACGGAGACTCGGCTAGCACAGATACGCAGTATTTT.

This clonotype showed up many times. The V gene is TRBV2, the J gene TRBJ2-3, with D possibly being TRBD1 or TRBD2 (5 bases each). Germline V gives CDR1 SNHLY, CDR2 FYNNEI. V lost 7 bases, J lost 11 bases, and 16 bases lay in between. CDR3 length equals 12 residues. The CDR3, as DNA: TGTGCCAGCACCTCCCAGGGAGTTAAGCAGTATTTT. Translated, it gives CASTSQGVKQYF.

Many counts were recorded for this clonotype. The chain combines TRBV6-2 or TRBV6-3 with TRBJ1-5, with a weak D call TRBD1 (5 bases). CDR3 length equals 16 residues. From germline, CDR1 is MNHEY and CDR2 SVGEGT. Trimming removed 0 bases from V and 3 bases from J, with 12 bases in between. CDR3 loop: CASSYSAGLPNQPQHF. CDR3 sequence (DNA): TGTGCCAGCAGTTACTCGGCAGGGCTCCCCAATCAGCCCCAGCATTTT.

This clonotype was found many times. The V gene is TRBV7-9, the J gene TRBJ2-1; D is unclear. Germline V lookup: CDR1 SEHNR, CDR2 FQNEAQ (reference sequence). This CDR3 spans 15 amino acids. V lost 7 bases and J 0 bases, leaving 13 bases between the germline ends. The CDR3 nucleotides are TGTGCCAGCACCGTCTCCACCCTCTCCTACAATGAGCAGTTCTTC. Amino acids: CASTVSTLSYNEQFF.

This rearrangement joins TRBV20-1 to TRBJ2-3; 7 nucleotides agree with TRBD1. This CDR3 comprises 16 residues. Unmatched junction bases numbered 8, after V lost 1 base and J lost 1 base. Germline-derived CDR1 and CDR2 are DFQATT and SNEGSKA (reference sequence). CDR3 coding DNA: TGCAGTGCTAGAGCCGCGACAGGGTTCCGCACAGATACGCAGTATTTT. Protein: CSARAATGFRTDTQYF.

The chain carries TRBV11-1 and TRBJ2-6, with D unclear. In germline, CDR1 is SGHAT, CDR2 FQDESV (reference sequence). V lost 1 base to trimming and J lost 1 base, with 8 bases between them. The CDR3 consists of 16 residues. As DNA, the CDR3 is TGTGCCAGCAGCTTAGTGCGTGTTTCTGGGGCCAACGTCCTGACTTTC. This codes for CASSLVRVSGANVLTF.

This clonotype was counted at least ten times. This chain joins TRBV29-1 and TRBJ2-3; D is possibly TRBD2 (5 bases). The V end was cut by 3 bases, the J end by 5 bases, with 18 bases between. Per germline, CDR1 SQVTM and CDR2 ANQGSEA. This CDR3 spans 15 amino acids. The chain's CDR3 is CSVEGLALDKDTQYF. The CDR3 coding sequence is TGCAGCGTTGAGGGTCTAGCACTAGATAAAGATACGCAGTATTTT.

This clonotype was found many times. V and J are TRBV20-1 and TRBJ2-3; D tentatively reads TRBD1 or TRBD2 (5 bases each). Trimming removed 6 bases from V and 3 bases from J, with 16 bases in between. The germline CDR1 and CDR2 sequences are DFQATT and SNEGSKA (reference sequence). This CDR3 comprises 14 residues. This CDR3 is CSANPIGGTDTQYF. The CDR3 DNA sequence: TGCAGTGCAAACCCGATTGGGGGAACAGATACGCAGTATTTT.

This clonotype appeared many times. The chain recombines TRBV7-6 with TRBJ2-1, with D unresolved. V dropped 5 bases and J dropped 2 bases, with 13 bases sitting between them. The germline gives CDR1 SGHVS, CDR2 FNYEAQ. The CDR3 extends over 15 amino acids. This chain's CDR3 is CASSPRNEPYNEQFF. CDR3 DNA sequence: TGTGCCAGCAGCCCCCGAAATGAGCCCTACAATGAGCAGTTCTTC. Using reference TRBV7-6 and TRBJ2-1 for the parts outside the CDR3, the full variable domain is GAGVSQSPRYKVTKRGQDVALRCDPISGHVSLYWYRQALGQGPEFLTYFNYEAQQDKSGLPNDRFSAERPEGSISTLTIQRTEQRDSAMYRCASSPRNEPYNEQFFGPGTRLTVL.

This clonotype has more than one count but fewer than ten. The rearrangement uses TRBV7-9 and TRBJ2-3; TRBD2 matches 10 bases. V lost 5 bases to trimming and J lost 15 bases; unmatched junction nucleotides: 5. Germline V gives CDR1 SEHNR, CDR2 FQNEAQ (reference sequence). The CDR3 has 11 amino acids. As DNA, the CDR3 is TGTGCCAGCAGCGAACTAGCGGGACTCTATTTT. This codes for CASSELAGLYF.

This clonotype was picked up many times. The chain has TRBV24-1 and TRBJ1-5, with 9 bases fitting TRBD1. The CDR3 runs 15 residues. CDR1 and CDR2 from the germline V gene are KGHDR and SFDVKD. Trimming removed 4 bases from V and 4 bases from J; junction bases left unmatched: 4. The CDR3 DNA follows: TGTGCCACCAGTGACCCCGGGACAGGGAATCAGCCCCAGCATTTT. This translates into CATSDPGTGNQPQHF.